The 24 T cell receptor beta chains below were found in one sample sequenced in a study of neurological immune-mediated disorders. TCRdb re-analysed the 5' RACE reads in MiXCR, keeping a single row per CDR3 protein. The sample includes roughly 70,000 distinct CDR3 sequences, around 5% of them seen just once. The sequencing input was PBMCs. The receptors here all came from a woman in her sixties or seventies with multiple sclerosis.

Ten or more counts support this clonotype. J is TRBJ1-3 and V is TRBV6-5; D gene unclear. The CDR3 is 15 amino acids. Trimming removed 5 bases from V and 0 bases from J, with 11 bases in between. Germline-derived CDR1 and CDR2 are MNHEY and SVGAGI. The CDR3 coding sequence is TGTGCCAGCAGTCTAGGCGGAGTCTCTGGAAACACCATATATTTT. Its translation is CASSLGGVSGNTIYF.

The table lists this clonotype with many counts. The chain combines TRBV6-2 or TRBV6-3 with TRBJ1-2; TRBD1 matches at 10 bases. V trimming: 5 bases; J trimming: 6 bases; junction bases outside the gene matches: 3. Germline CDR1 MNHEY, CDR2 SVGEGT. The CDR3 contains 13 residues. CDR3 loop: CASSRDRGDGYTF. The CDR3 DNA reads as TGTGCCAGCAGTCGGGACAGGGGAGATGGCTACACCTTC.

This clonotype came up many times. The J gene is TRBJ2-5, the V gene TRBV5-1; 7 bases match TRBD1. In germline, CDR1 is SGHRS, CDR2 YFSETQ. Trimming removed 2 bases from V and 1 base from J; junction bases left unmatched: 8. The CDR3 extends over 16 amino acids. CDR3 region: CASSFGKGTVQETQYF. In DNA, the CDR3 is TGCGCCAGCAGCTTTGGTAAGGGGACAGTCCAAGAGACCCAGTACTTC.

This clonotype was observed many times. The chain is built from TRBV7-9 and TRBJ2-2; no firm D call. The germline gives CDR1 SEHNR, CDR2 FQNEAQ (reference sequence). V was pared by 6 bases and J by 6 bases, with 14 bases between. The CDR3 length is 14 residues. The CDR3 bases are TGTGCCAGCAGTACCACCCCGAGGTCCGGGGAGCTGTTTTTT. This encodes CASSTTPRSGELFF.

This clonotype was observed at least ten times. The DNA for the CDR3 is TGCAGTGCCCGTAGAGAGAATGAGCAGTTCTTC. Translation: CSARRENEQFF. The V gene is TRBV20-1, the J gene TRBJ2-1, with D hard to call. Trimming left V 6 bases short and J 7 bases short, with 10 bases between. Germline V CDR1 and CDR2: DFQATT, SNEGSKA (reference sequence). The CDR3 is 11 amino acids.

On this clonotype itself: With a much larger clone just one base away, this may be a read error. CDR3 nucleotides: TGTGCCAACAGCTCCGGAGGGAGGAGGGACTTC. The encoded protein is CANSSGGRRDF. This chain uses TRBV5-4 with TRBJ2-7, with D perhaps TRBD2 (6 bases). Germline values: CDR1 SGHNT, CDR2 YYREEE (reference sequence). CDR3 length: 11 amino acids.

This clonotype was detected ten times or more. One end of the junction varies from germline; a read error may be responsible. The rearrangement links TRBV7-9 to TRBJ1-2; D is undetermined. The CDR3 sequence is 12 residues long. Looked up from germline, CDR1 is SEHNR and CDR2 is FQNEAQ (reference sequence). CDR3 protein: CASSSGDYAYTF. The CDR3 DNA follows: TGTGCCAGCAGCAGTGGTGACTATGCCTACACCTTC.

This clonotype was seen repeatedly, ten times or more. The CDR3: CASSQGQYNSPLHF. For the CDR3, the DNA is TGTGCCAGCAGCCAAGGGCAGTATAATTCACCCCTCCACTTT. The chain carries TRBV4-2 and TRBJ1-6; D call uncertain. Germline lookup yields CDR1 LGHNA and CDR2 YNFKEQ. V lost 1 base and J lost 4, with 5 bases in between. CDR3 length: 14 amino acids.

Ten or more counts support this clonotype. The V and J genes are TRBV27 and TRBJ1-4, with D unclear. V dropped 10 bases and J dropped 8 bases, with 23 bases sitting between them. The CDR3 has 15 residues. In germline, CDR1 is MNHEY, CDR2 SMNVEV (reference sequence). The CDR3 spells CATRLRAGVGEKLFF. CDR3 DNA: TGTGCCACCCGACTTAGGGCGGGAGTGGGCGAAAAACTGTTTTTT.

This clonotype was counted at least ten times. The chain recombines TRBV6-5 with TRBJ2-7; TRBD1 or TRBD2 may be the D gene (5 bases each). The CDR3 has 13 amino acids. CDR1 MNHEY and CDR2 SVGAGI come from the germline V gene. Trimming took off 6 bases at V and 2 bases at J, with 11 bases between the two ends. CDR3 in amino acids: CASRRMGAYEQYF. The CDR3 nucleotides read TGTGCCAGCAGAAGAATGGGGGCCTACGAGCAGTACTTC.

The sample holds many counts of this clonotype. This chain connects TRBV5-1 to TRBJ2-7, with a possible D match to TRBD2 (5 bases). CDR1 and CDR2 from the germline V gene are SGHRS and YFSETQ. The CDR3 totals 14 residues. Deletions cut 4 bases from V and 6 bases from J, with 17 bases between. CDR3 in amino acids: CASSPGVSFGEQYF. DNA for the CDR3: TGCGCCAGCAGCCCCGGGGTTAGCTTTGGCGAGCAGTACTTC.

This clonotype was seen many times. Here the CDR3 reads CASSYNWDRRGETQYF. CDR3 nucleotides: TGTGCCAGCAGTTACAATTGGGACAGGCGTGGAGAGACCCAGTACTTC. The chain uses TRBV6-5 and TRBJ2-5, with 8 nucleotides matching TRBD1. This CDR3 has 16 amino acids. Germline CDR1 MNHEY, CDR2 SVGAGI. The ends lost 2 bases at V and 4 bases at J; junction bases unmatched: 9.

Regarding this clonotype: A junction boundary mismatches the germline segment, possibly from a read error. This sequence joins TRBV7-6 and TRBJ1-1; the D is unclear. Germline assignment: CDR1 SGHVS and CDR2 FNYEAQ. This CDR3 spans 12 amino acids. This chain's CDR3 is CDSSLVGREAFF. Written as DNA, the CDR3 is TGTGACAGCAGCTTAGTCGGGAGGGAAGCTTTCTTT.

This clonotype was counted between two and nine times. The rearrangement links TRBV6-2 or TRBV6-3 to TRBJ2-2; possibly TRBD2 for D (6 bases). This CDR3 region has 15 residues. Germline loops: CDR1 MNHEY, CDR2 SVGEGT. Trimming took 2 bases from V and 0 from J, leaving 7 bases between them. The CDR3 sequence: CASSYTSTNTGELFF. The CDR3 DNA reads TGTGCCAGCAGTTACACTAGCACGAACACCGGGGAGCTGTTTTTT.

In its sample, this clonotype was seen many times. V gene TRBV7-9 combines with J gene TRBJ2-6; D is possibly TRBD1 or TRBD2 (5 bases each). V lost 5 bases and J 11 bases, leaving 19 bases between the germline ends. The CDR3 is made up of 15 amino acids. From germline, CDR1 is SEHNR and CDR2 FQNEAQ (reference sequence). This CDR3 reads CASSQGGGVYDVLTF. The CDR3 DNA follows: TGTGCCAGCAGCCAGGGTGGAGGAGTTTACGACGTCCTGACTTTC.

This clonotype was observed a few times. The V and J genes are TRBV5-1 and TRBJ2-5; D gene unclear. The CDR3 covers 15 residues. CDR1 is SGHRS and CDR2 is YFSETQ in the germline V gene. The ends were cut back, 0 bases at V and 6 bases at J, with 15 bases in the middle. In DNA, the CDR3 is TGCGCCAGCAGCTTGGAGGTTGCCGGTGGGAAGACCCAGTACTTC. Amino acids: CASSLEVAGGKTQYF.

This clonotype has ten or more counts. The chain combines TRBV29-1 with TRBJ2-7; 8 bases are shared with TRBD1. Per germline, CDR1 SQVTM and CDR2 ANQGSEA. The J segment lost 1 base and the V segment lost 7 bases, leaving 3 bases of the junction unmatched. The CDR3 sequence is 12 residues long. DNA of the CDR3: TGCAGCGGCGGACAGGGTTCCTACGAGCAGTACTTC. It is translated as CSGGQGSYEQYF.

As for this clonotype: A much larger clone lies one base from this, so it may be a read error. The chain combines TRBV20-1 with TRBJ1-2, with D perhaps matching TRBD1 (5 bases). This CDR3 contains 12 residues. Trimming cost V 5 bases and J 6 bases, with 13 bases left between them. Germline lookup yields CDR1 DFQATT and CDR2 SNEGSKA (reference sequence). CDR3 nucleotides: TGCAGTGCTGGAGGGGCGGACGATGGCTACACCTTC. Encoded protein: CSAGGADDGYTF.

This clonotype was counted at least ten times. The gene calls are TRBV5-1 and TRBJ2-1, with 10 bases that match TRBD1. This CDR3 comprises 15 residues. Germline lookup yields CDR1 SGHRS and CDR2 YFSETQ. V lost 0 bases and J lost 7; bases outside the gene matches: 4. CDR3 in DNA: TGCGCCAGCAGCTTGGAAGGGACAGGGGTTAATGAGCAGTTCTTC. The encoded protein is CASSLEGTGVNEQFF.

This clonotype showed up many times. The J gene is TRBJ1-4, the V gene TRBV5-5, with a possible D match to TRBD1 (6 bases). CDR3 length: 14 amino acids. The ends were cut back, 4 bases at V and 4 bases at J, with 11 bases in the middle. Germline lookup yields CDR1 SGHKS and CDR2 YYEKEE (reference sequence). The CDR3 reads CASSADSDNEKLFF. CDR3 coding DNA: TGTGCCAGCAGCGCGGACAGTGATAATGAAAAACTGTTTTTT.

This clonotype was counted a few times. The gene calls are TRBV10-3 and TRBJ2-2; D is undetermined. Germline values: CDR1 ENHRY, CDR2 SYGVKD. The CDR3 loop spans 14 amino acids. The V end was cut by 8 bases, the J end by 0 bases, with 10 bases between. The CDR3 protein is CAIRPDPNTGELFF. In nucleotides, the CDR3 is TGTGCCATCCGCCCGGACCCGAACACCGGGGAGCTGTTTTTT.

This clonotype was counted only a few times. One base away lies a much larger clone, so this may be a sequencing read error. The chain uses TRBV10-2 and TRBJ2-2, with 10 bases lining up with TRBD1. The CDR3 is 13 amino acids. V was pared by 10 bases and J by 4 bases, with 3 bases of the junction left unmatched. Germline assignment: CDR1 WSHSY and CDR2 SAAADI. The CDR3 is CAKGQGFTGELFF. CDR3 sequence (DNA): TGCGCCAAGGGACAGGGGTTCACCGGGGAGCTGTTTTTT.

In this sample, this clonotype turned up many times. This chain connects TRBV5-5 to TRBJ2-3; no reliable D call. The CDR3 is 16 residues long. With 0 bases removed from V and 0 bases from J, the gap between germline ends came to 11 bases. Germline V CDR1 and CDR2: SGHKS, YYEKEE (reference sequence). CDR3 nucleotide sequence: TGTGCCAGCAGCTTGGAGGCCGCCCCTAGCACAGATACGCAGTATTTT. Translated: CASSLEAAPSTDTQYF.

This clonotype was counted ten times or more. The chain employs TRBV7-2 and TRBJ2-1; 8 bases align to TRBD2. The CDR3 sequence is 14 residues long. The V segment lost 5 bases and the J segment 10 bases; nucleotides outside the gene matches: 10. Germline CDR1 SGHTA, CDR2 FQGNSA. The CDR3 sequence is CASSPGLVRPEQFF. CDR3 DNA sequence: TGTGCCAGCAGCCCGGGACTAGTAAGGCCCGAGCAGTTCTTC.